This TCR beta chain came from a study of cytomegalovirus exposure and HLA in healthy donors (dated by TCRdb to between 2016 and 2019). With regard to the full study: According to an earlier analysis of 450 to 650 of the donors, about 179 million T cells yielded roughly 110 million unique TCR beta sequences and approximately 300 Gb of sequence data. An early release covering over 500 HLA-typed donors comprised around 300 gigabases of sequencing data and about 90 million unique TCR sequences. Of the roughly 430 genotyped donors, around 81% fell in the genetic ancestry cluster associated with self-reported Caucasian donors. The study aimed to test whether cataloging public T cell receptors could reveal signatures of past pathogen exposure. Using immunosequencing, the study profiled T cell repertoires from 640 or so subjects and related those repertoires to cytomegalovirus serostatus. A separate validation cohort of more than 100 different subjects was used in addition to the 666-subject first cohort. To predict cytomegalovirus infection status, the study brought together high-throughput TCR immunosequencing, statistical association of individual TCRs with disease status, and machine learning. To study patterns of TCR occurrence, a later analysis re-analyzed previously published TCR beta repertoires from around 700 donors and added high-resolution HLA genotyping. Rather than using new phenotypic data, the later analysis identified candidate immune exposures from TCR beta sequences and from how often those sequences occurred across donors. To decide whether each TCR beta V gene segment behaved as functional or pseudogenic, an earlier analysis of nearly 600 of the donors relied on high-throughput TCR beta sequencing. Alongside the repertoire data, information on donor age, sex, ethnicity and CMV serostatus was compiled. A later genetic analysis took genome-wide SNP genotypes for about 55% of the 666 donors and used that subset as a discovery cohort. All discovery cohort repertoires had been generated using a single sequencing platform. HLA typing covered class I and class II loci at four-digit resolution. The number of typed donors differed by locus: about 620-640 for A, B, C, DRB1 and DQB1; approximately 520 for DQA1; roughly 600 for DPA1; and some 430 for DPB1. A handful of DR-DQ haplotypes were treated as single units for association and clustering because of strong linkage in the cohort. Among several hundred genotyped donors of the cohort, an average of approximately 240,000 unique TCR beta nucleotide sequences was sequenced per donor, of which 15% to 20% were non-productive.

Paper-wide results and their limitations: HLA typing was unavailable for some donors at each locus, so association tests used only the typed subset. A further reported finding was that TCR beta sequences accurately predicted the HLA-A and HLA-B alleles for most subjects in the first cohort. Some IMGT-functional V segments, including TRBV6-2 and TRBV6-3, could not be distinguished by the 87-base-pair reads and were therefore excluded. Linkage disequilibrium might explain the correlated functional status among segregating V segments, but an unknown experimental factor could not be excluded. In this cohort, only TCR beta chains were sequenced, and detectable features were limited by the absence of alpha or paired-chain data. Because counts were too low, roughly 17 rarely observed V segments, including chromosome 9 orphons, were left out of the earlier analysis of some 600 of the donors. The authors suggested that the approach could potentially be generalized to other disease states and immunological phenotypes. While some public TCRs were present in many individuals, most TCR sequences turned up only very rarely across donors. Cytomegalovirus status was reported to be diagnosed by the classifier with high specificity and sensitivity in both the original and validation cohorts. The study listed 150 to 200 TCR beta chains as associated with cytomegalovirus. Immune exposure information for the cohort was limited to CMV serostatus. Specific HLA alleles were associated with 16,951 TCR beta sequences at a false discovery rate of 0.05 in a later analysis. In vitro tests confirmed that a few of the cytomegalovirus-associated TCR beta chains recognize cytomegalovirus antigens. Assigning TCR associations to individual alleles was difficult when HLA alleles, especially DR and DQ, strongly co-occurred. In a later genetic analysis, fewer N-insertions in productive TCRs were reported among donors in an Asian-associated ancestry cluster than the roughly 640-donor mean. According to a later analysis, TCR association rates differed among HLA loci, with DRB1 alleles showing the most associated TCRs and HLA-C alleles showing the fewest. The sequencing pipeline was judged likely to have produced a cluster of highly shared sequence variants as a technical artifact. In an earlier analysis of around 600 of the donors, most TCR beta V segments were observed in productive rearrangements about 87% or about 30% of the time, broadly matching IMGT annotations. Presence/absence analyses assumed roughly uniform sequencing depth across donors, an assumption that may not hold. An association between a missense DCLRE1C variant and V-gene and J-gene trimming of TCR beta chains was found in a later genetic analysis and replicated in an independent cohort. In a later analysis, most CMV-associated TCR beta chains were found to appear HLA-restricted, with HLA associations seemingly driven largely by CMV exposure. A later analysis reported that several top co-occurrence clusters appeared linked to parvovirus B19, influenza, CMV and Epstein-Barr virus. Compared with equally common non-associated chains, HLA-associated TCR beta chains in a later analysis were more clonally expanded and had lower generation probabilities.

CDR1 and CDR2, per the germline V gene (reference sequence), are SEHNR and FQNEAQ. The CDR3 measures 13 amino acids from cysteine to phenylalanine. The DNA shown is the 39-base CDR3, in frame from base 1. V sheds 1 base and J sheds 10 bases, leaving 13 bases between their ends. The receptor library was made with the immunoSEQ multiplex PCR assay. For the multiplex PCR, a mixture combining 60 forward primers for TCR Vbeta segments and 13 reverse primers for TCR Jbeta segments was used. The CDR3 region of rearranged TCR beta genes was amplified from genomic DNA by a multiplex PCR assay. Amplified TCR beta libraries were sequenced as 87-base-pair reads on the Illumina HiSeq System. The original methods were these. A later analysis tallied some 79 million unique TCR beta chains across the 660 or so repertoires, and about 10 million of those chains were shared by two or more donors. Raw reads were error-corrected and collapsed into unique sequences with a nearest-neighbor algorithm that merged closely related sequences to remove PCR and sequencing errors. V, D and J gene segments were assigned by aligning CDR3 sequences to IMGT reference sequences. Each retained sequence needed at least a six-nucleotide match to both a V gene segment and a J gene segment. A rearrangement was called productive if the CDR3 had no stop codons and remained in frame with V and J, and every other rearrangement was called non-productive. Following IMGT convention, CDR3 was defined as the stretch from the second conserved V-encoded cysteine to the conserved J-encoded phenylalanine. The earlier analysis of about 620 of the donors excluded sequences that lacked an unambiguous match to a single V gene segment. An earlier analysis of a few hundred of the donors called V segments functional above 56.7% productive rearrangements and segregating when the between-donor standard deviation exceeded 5%. A statistical classification framework was developed to diagnose cytomegalovirus status using the catalog of TCR beta chain sequences. In a later analysis, V and J genes were assigned by comparing TCR nucleotide sequences against IMGT/GENE-DB human TR gene sequences. Using the TCRdist pipeline, a later analysis assigned CDR3 sequences along with most-parsimonious VDJ recombination scenarios. In a later analysis, every TCR beta chain was defined by the combination of its CDR3 amino acid sequence and its V-gene family, and reads without a unique V-gene family were dropped. As a way to deal with suspected cross-contamination and a sequencing artifact, a later analysis dropped under 600 nucleotide sequences that were highly shared and had low generation probability. For each public chain, a later analysis derived a clonal expansion index from normalized ranks of inferred template counts within each repertoire. In a later analysis, generation probabilities were computed with a VDJ recombination model fitted to out-of-frame rearrangements, and the resulting probabilities were checked against IGoR. In a later analysis, TCR-TCR, TCR-HLA and TCR-CMV co-occurrence was scored with hypergeometric tests, and a repertoire-size bias correction was applied to TCR pairs. In a later analysis, false discovery rates were estimated by permuting HLA or CMV assignments 20 times. In a later analysis, co-occurring TCRs were grouped using DBSCAN, with TCRdist sequence similarity added in when clustering inside HLA-allele-positive subsets. Repertoires with fewer than 30,000 or more than 120,000 public chains, plus five repertoires with anomalous nucleotide sharing, were excluded from co-occurrence clustering. Here the immuneACCESS table is served through TCRdb, limited to in-frame sequences with V and J called. Missing clones are a known gap in these copies; in checked studies unresolved V genes cover under half, and the rest lacks a known reason. That table supplies the V and J calls and clone size; D and trimming were determined from the DNA. The sample's own table lists approximately 140,000 clones. The ten largest clones capture 2.2% of the sample.

In regard to this clone: Its target antigen remains unknown.

The cohort was made up of under 800 healthy bone marrow donors. All cohort members were sampled while nominally healthy, although unrecorded immune exposures were likely present. The donor was CMV seronegative and belonged to the group of 380 or so seronegative cohort members. Each donor provided a peripheral blood sample, and peripheral blood mononuclear cells were used for TCR beta sequencing. The Qiagen DNeasy Blood Extraction Kit was used to extract genomic DNA from the blood cell samples. The sequence is built from TRBV7-9 and TRBJ1-1, and TRBD1 may be the D gene, going by 5 matching bases. The TCR was taken from a woman younger than 30 in good health and CMV-seronegative. Sequencing was performed on PBMCs. The nucleotide sequence reads TGTGCCAGCAGCTTAGATCTCGGGGGGGGAGCTTTCTTT. Its amino acids are CASSLDLGGGAFF.